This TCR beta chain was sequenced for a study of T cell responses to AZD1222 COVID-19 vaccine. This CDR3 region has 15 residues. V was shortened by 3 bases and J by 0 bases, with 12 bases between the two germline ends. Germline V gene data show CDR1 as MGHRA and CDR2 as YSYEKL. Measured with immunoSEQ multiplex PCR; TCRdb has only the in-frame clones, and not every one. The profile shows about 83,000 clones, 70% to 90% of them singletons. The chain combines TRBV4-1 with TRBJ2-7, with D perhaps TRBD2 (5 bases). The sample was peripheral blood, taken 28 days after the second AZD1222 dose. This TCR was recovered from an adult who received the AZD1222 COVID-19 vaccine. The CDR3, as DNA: TGCGCCAGCAGCCACTACGGGGAAAGCTCCTACGAGCAGTACTTC. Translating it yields CASSHYGESSYEQYF.